This is a list of T cell receptor beta chains from one sample in a study of shared clonotypes between healthy human individuals. The method was immunoSEQ multiplex PCR; TCRdb's version includes in-frame clones alone and lacks a portion of them. Among around 2,000,000 clones, roughly 95% were seen once, and the ten largest hold approximately 1%. The specimen sequenced was naive CD8+ T cells sorted from blood. Source of these receptors: a man between 18 and 29 years old in good health. CDR3s include the opening cysteine and the closing phenylalanine or tryptophan. The D gene is left open where the match is weak. Rows give clone size only sometimes, using once, few, many, or a class for an expanded clone.

TRBV7-2	NA	NA	TRBJ1-2	TGTGCCCTAGGGGGGCCGGGGGAAAGCACCTTC	CALGGPGESTF
TRBV2	NA	TRBD1	TRBJ1-2	TGTGCCACCCTGAATCAGGGGGCGGGTGGCTACACCTTC	CATLNQGAGGYTF
TRBV13	NA	NA	TRBJ2-1	TGTGCCAGCAGCTTCGAAAGCTCCTACAATGAGCAGTTCTTC	CASSFESSYNEQFF
TRBV27	NA	NA	TRBJ2-7	TGTGCCAGCAGTCCCTCTCGAGGGGAGAGCTCCTACGAGCAGTACTTC	CASSPSRGESSYEQYF
TRBV19	once	NA	TRBJ1-2	TGTGCCAGTAGTATAGTCGACAGCAACTATGGCTACACCTTC	CASSIVDSNYGYTF
TRBV5-1	NA	NA	TRBJ2-3	TGCGCCAGCAGCTTGGAATCGGTGGGAGATACGCAGTATTTT	CASSLESVGDTQYF
TRBV4-1	NA	NA	TRBJ1-1	TGCGCCAGCAGCCAAGGTTACCGAAAGGGGGAGAACACTGAAGCTTTCTTT	CASSQGYRKGENTEAFF
TRBV19	NA	NA	TRBJ1-1	TGTGCCAGTAGTAATTGGGGGAGTTCTGAAGCTTTCTTT	CASSNWGSSEAFF
TRBV6-1	NA	NA	TRBJ2-3	TGTGCCAGCAGTGACGCCTCCCACATCTTCACAGATACGCAGTATTTT	CASSDASHIFTDTQYF
TRBV27	NA	NA	TRBJ2-2	TGTGCCAGCAGCCTGACAGTTCCTCAGGGCACCGGGGAGCTGTTTTTT	CASSLTVPQGTGELFF
TRBV19	NA	TRBD2	TRBJ2-3	TGTGCCAGTATTGGGGGGGTCTCTGGAGATACGCAGTATTTT	CASIGGVSGDTQYF
TRBV13	NA	TRBD1	TRBJ2-7	TGTGCCAGCAGCTTTGACAGGGCCGAGCAGTACTTC	CASSFDRAEQYF
TRBV4-2	NA	TRBD2	TRBJ2-1	TGTGCCAGCAGCCAAGATTCCCTAGCGGGGGTCCCGGGTTACAATGAGCAGTTCTTC	CASSQDSLAGVPGYNEQFF
TRBV10-3	NA	NA	TRBJ2-7	TGTGCCAGCAGTTACGACAGTTCCTACGAGCAGTACTTC	CASSYDSSYEQYF
TRBV7-2	NA	TRBD2	TRBJ2-3	TGTGCCAGCAGCTTCCTAGCGGGGGGATTAGATACGCAGTATTTT	CASSFLAGGLDTQYF
TRBV2	NA	TRBD2	TRBJ2-1	TGTGCCAGCAGCGACTTTAGCGGGGGGGACAATGAGCAGTTCTTC	CASSDFSGGDNEQFF
TRBV27	once	NA	TRBJ2-3	TGTGCCAGCAGTTTACAGCGTCCAGGCACAGATACGCAGTATTTT	CASSLQRPGTDTQYF
TRBV6-1	NA	TRBD2	TRBJ2-7	TGTGCCAGCAGTGGGCCCCTTAGAGGACTAGCCCACCTCGAGCAGTACTTC	CASSGPLRGLAHLEQYF
TRBV30	NA	TRBD2	TRBJ2-3	TGTGCCTGGAGTGTTAGCGGGGTTAGCACAGATACGCAGTATTTT	CAWSVSGVSTDTQYF
TRBV19	NA	NA	TRBJ1-2	TGTGCCAGTAGTATAGGAGACGGCATGACGGGCATCTATGGCTACACCTTC	CASSIGDGMTGIYGYTF
TRBV29-1	NA	TRBD1	TRBJ2-7	TGCAGCGTTGAGGGACAGGGCGACTACGAGCAGTACTTC	CSVEGQGDYEQYF
TRBV28	NA	NA	TRBJ1-1	TGTGCCAGCCTTCCCCCAGAAAACACTGAAGCTTTCTTT	CASLPPENTEAFF
TRBV11-2	once	NA	TRBJ1-1	TGTGCCAGCAGCTTAGCGGGGAACTGGAACACTGAAGCTTTCTTT	CASSLAGNWNTEAFF
TRBV10-3	once	NA	TRBJ2-7	TGTGCCATCAGCGAGAATTACTACGAGCAGTACTTC	CAISENYYEQYF
TRBV2	NA	TRBD1	TRBJ2-7	TGTGCCAGCAGTCCCGGGACAGGGACCCACGAGCAGTACTTC	CASSPGTGTHEQYF
TRBV27	NA	TRBD2	TRBJ2-3	TGTGCCAGCAGTCCCCTGCTAGCGGGAGGTAGCACAGATACGCAGTATTTT	CASSPLLAGGSTDTQYF
TRBV7-2	NA	NA	TRBJ2-1	TGTGCCAGCCGACTTCAGGGACCTTACAATGAGCAGTTCTTC	CASRLQGPYNEQFF
TRBV30	NA	TRBD1	TRBJ2-5	TGTGCCTGGAGTGTACTAGGGACAGGAGAGACCCAGTACTTC	CAWSVLGTGETQYF
TRBV4-1	NA	TRBD1	TRBJ1-1	TGCGCCAGCAGCCCGTTGACAGGGGCCCCTGAAGCTTTCTTT	CASSPLTGAPEAFF
TRBV27	NA	NA	TRBJ2-1	TGTGCCAGCAGTTTTGGGGGAAACAATGAGCAGTTCTTC	CASSFGGNNEQFF
TRBV4-3	NA	TRBD1	TRBJ2-7	TGCGCCAGCAGCCAAGCGACAGGGGCCTTCTCCTACGAGCAGTACTTC	CASSQATGAFSYEQYF
TRBV7-9	NA	TRBD2	TRBJ2-5	TGTGCCAGCAGCTTCGCTAGCGGGGAAGAGACCCAGTACTTC	CASSFASGEETQYF
TRBV29-1	NA	TRBD1	TRBJ2-7	TGCAGCGTCGTGGGACCCGGGACAGGGAGACCCTACGAGCAGTACTTC	CSVVGPGTGRPYEQYF
TRBV28	once	NA	TRBJ2-5	TGTGCCAGCAGTCCCGCGGGTCCTACGGGGACCCAGTACTTC	CASSPAGPTGTQYF
TRBV7-6	NA	TRBD2	TRBJ2-2	TGTGCCAGCAGCCCGGGACTAGCGGGAACCGGGGAGCTGTTTTTT	CASSPGLAGTGELFF